This TCR beta chain was identified in a study of T cells after posttransplantation cyclophosphamide (dated by TCRdb to 2016 to 2017). Context from the whole study: The study tracked T cell repertoire reconstitution by TRB sequencing after myeloablative bone marrow transplantation using posttransplantation cyclophosphamide as GVHD prophylaxis. TRA and TRB clonality were tightly correlated in several samples, so subsequent TCR analyses focused on TRB only. In 3 patients, up to roughly 3 additional blood samples taken between 2 and 5.2 years after transplant also underwent TRB sequencing, as did pretransplant blood from 4 patients. Blood from all 30 or so PTCy patients with 1-year posttransplant specimens was subjected to TRB sequencing. Samples from a few dozen PTCy-treated patients, along with samples from around 16 of their related bone marrow donors, underwent antigen receptor sequencing. Public TRB sequences were compared against a database of over 3,000 sequences linked to responses to pathogens, tumor antigens, self-antigens and alloantigens. On the study overall, not on this receptor specifically: Across 45 patients, recipient CMV seropositivity and CMV reactivation were highly associated with TRB clonality; PTCy diversity was similar to CNI/methotrexate controls. The TRB repertoires of T cells infiltrating skin or the GI tract showed only limited overlap with the TRB repertoires found in blood. At 1-2 months, donor-recipient similarity was low but rose over the first year, and the later blood repertoires were often dominated by donor CD8+ memory clones.

Regarding this clone: The antigen it recognizes is unknown. There are no base qualities to consult, and no much larger clone falls within one base.

A control cohort of 10 to 11 patients who had been given myeloablative marrow transplants with methotrexate plus a calcineurin inhibitor was sampled 1 year after transplant. Peripheral blood and bone marrow mononuclear cells were isolated by Ficoll-Hypaque density centrifugation and cryopreserved. TRB sequencing was run on genomic DNA with either the immunoSEQ assay at survey resolution or the hsTCRB kit. The study's processing was this. The immunoSEQ software handled the initial read processing, while the LymphoSeq R package was used for the repertoire analyses. Clonality was computed as 1 minus normalized Shannon entropy, and a Gini coefficient was also calculated for each TRB dataset. To infer phenotypes in unsorted samples, TRB sequences from sorted subsets of the recipient or donor were mapped onto unsorted samples from the same recipient. Sourced from immuneACCESS, this table was stored by TCRdb with only in-frame sequences that have V and J called. A share of the clones is absent; for the studies checked, an unresolved V gene accounts for under half, and the remainder has no known explanation. The V and J calls and clone size come from that table; D and trimming were worked out from the DNA. The sample includes around 22,000 clones, with 70% to 90% observed a single time. The biggest ten clones account for 8.2% of the sample.

The sequencing used PBMCs, collected after an allogeneic stem cell transplant with a calcineurin inhibitor and methotrexate. This sequence originates from a female patient between 50 and 59 years old who received an allogeneic stem cell transplant from an unrelated donor, was CMV-positive, and had chronic GVHD only. Some T cells may have been brought in with the graft after a transplant.

The sequenced DNA: TGCGCCAGCAGCTTATCGGGACTACAATTTACGAACACCGGGGAGCTGTTTTTT. This yields the protein CASSLSGLQFTNTGELFF. The chain uses TRBV5-1 and TRBJ2-2; TRBD2 agrees with 7 junctional bases. Trimming leaves V shorter by 2 bases and J shorter by 0 bases, with the junction holding 10 bases beyond the gene matches. The CDR3 contains 18 residues, cysteine and phenylalanine counted. The only DNA kept is the CDR3, 54 bases in frame from the first base. Looking up the germline V gene yields CDR1 SGHRS and CDR2 YFSETQ. The CDR3 plus the reference TRBV5-1 and TRBJ2-2 genes for the other parts give the full variable domain: KAGVTQTPRYLIKTRGQQVTLSCSPISGHRSVSWYQQTPGQGLQFLFEYFSETQRNKGNFPGRFSGRQFSNSRSEMNVSTLELGDSALYLCASSLSGLQFTNTGELFFGEGSRLTVL.